Below, 5 T cell receptor beta chains from the same sample are listed, as sequenced in a study of cytomegalovirus exposure and HLA in healthy donors. In the PCR, 60 Vbeta and 13 Jbeta primers were used. Method: immunoSEQ multiplex PCR; TCRdb's copy keeps in-frame clones and lacks some. The sample shows approximately 110,000 clones, about 68% of them seen only once. What was sequenced was PBMCs. These receptors all stem from a man younger than 40 in good health and CMV-seropositive.

The rearrangement uses TRBV4-1 and TRBJ2-7, with 7 bases identical to TRBD2. The germline gives CDR1 MGHRA, CDR2 YSYEKL. The junction had 7 bases not matched to a gene; V was cut back by 0 bases and J by 11 bases. This CDR3 spans 13 amino acids. The CDR3 loop reads CASSQDKGRGEYF. CDR3 nucleotide sequence: TGCGCCAGCAGCCAAGATAAGGGCCGGGGGGAGTACTTC.

CDR3 in DNA: TGTGCCAGCAGTTTCGCAGGGGCGGGCCAGCCCCAGCATTTT. Its translation: CASSFAGAGQPQHF. The chain couples TRBV27 to TRBJ1-5; D possibly corresponds to TRBD1 (6 bases). With 3 bases removed from V and 7 bases from J, the gap between germline ends came to 13 bases. The V gene's germline CDR1 is MNHEY and CDR2 SMNVEV (reference sequence). This CDR3 is built from 14 residues.

About this clone itself: Other DNA sequences within the sample encode an identical CDR3. This chain links TRBV6-1 with TRBJ2-2, with TRBD2 matching over 7 bases. Germline assignment: CDR1 MNHNS and CDR2 SASEGT. The V segment lost 1 base and the J segment 9 bases; nucleotides outside the gene matches: 2. CDR3 length: 13 amino acids. In DNA form, the CDR3 reads TGTGCCAGCAGTGAAGGCGGGAGAAGGGAGCTGTTTTTT. Its translation is CASSEGGRRELFF.

The chain has TRBV5-1 and TRBJ2-5; no definite D call. The J call may be incorrect, as the DNA end agrees better with TRBJ2-7. The CDR3 length is 13 residues. Germline lookup yields CDR1 SGHRS and CDR2 YFSETQ. The DNA of the CDR3 is TGCGCCAGCAGCTTGTCTCACTCCTACGAGCAGTACTTC. As protein: CASSLSHSYEQYF.

The rearrangement links TRBV29-1 to TRBJ2-3, with 10 positions matching TRBD1. Unmatched junction bases numbered 8, after V lost 6 bases and J lost 5 bases. The CDR3 spans 14 residues. Germline-derived CDR1 and CDR2 are SQVTM and ANQGSEA. The CDR3 nucleotides read TGCAGCGTGGACGGACAGGGGGGATTAGATACGCAGTATTTT. Its translation: CSVDGQGGLDTQYF.